This T cell receptor (beta chain) is from a study of patients and donors after allogeneic stem cell transplantation. In TCRdb, the RT-PCR reads were re-called with MiXCR into one record per CDR3 protein. The repertoire holds about a million distinct CDR3 sequences, with 18% as singletons. The receptor was isolated from a human donor who was either an allogeneic HSCT recipient or a stem cell or donor lymphocyte infusion donor (not recorded which). It is not recorded whose cells these are; they may come from a transplant donor. The sequenced sample was blood, either unsorted or a sorted T cell fraction (not recorded which).

The CDR3 sequence: CASSFPLAGRTYNEQFF. The CDR3 DNA reads as TGTGCCAGCAGTTTTCCCTTGGCGGGACGAACTTACAATGAGCAGTTCTTC. The V call is TRBV2, the J call TRBJ2-1; the D gene is possibly TRBD2 (6 bases). The V gene lost 5 bases and the J gene lost 4 bases, with 21 bases spanning the gap. The CDR3 sequence is 17 residues long. Germline assignment: CDR1 SNHLY and CDR2 FYNNEI.